This T cell receptor (beta chain) was captured by sequencing in a study of naive and memory T cell subsets. Broader study findings: Both skin biopsy types reportedly yielded TCRs, tuberculin sites far more.

The CDR3 consists of 14 residues. V lost 1 base and J 2 bases, leaving 6 bases between the germline ends. For blood and skin samples, reverse transcription used TCR alpha and beta constant primers. Ligated cDNA underwent four rounds of PCR with nested alpha and beta constant region primers and SP2. TCRdb recomputed calls from the UMI-ligation and nested PCR reads with MiXCR, one row per CDR3 protein. The data hold under 20,000 distinct CDR3 sequences, with about a tenth observed a single time. This clonotype has ten or more counts. Antigen: not known. Treatment specified: skin biopsy from PPD injection site in Mantoux-positive individual. Reverse transcription used DNase-treated unsorted total RNA, aiming for roughly 1 to 1000 ng. The library had UMIs added by 3' ligation of an oligonucleotide to TCR cDNA.

This TCR was recovered from an adult in good health. The gene calls are TRBV12-3 or TRBV12-4 and TRBJ1-5; weak D call: TRBD1 (5 bases). The sample consisted of skin, taken from a tuberculin skin test site. Here the CDR3 DNA reads TGTGCCAGCAGTTTAGGCAGGGGCAATCAGCCCCAGCATTTT. The encoded protein is CASSLGRGNQPQHF.